This TCR beta chain comes out of a study of shared clonotypes between healthy human individuals. V gave up 6 bases and J gave up 5 bases, with 23 bases separating them. Looked up from germline, CDR1 is MDHEN and CDR2 is SYDVKM. The CDR3 has 17 amino acids. Naive CD8 cells lacked CD45RO, underwent positive selection for CCR7 and left out terminally differentiated effector memory CD45RA+ cells. The test was conducted at deep level. Only in-frame clones appear in the TCRdb table, and some are missing; sequencing was by immunoSEQ multiplex PCR. The sample lists around 1,900,000 clones; around 95% were seen once.

Input material: naive CD8+ T cells from PBMCs. This chain connects TRBV28 to TRBJ1-5, with a tentative D call TRBD1 (5 bases). This receptor was taken from a man in his late teens or twenties in good health. Some clones in this sample may be carry-over from other donors' samples. The CDR3 DNA reads as TGTGCCAGCAGCTTACGAGTCTCTTCGGCGGGGGATCAGCCCCAGCATTTT. This translates into CASSLRVSSAGDQPQHF.